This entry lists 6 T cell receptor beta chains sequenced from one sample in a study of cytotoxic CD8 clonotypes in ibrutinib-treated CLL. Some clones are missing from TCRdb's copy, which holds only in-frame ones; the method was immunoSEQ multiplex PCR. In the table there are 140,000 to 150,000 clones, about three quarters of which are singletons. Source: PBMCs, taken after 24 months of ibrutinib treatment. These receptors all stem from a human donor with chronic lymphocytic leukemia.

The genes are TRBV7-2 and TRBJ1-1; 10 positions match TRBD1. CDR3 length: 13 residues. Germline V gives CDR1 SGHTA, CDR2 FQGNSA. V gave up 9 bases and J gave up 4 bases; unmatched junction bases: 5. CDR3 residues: CASAGQGFTEAFF. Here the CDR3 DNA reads TGTGCCAGTGCGGGACAGGGGTTCACTGAAGCTTTCTTT.

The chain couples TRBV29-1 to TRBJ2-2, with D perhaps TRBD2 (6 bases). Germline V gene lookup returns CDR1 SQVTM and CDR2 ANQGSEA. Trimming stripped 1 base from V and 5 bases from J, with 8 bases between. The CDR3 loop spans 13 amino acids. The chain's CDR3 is CSVEGLDTGELFF. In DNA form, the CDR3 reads TGCAGCGTTGAAGGACTAGATACCGGGGAGCTGTTTTTT.

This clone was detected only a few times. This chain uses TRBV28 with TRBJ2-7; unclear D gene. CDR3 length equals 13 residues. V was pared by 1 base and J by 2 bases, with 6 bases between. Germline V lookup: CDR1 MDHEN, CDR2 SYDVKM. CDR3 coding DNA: TGTGCCAGCAGTTTATCCCCCCCCTACGAGCAGTACTTC. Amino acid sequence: CASSLSPPYEQYF.

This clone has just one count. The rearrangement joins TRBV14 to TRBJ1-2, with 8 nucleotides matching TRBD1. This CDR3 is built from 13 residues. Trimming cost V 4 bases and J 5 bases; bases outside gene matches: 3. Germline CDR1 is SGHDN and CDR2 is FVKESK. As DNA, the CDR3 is TGTGCCAGCAGCCCTGGGACAGGATATGGCTACACCTTC. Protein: CASSPGTGYGYTF. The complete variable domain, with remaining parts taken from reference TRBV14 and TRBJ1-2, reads EAGVTQFPSHSVIEKGQTVTLRCDPISGHDNLYWYRRVMGKEIKFLLHFVKESKQDESGMPNNRFLAERTGGTYSTLKVQPAELEDSGVYFCASSPGTGYGYTFGSGTRLTVV.

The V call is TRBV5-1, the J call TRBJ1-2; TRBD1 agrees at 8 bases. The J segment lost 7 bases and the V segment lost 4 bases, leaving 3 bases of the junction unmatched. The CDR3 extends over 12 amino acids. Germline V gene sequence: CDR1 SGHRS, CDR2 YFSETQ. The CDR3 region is CASSLRGLGYTF. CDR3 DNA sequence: TGCGCCAGCAGCCTCAGGGGGCTTGGCTACACCTTC.

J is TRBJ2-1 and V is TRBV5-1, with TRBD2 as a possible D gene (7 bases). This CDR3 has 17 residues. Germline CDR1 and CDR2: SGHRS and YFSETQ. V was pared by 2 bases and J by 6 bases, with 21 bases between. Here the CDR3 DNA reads TGCGCCAGCAGCTTCGGCAGGGGACTACACGACTTCAATGAGCAGTTCTTC. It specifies CASSFGRGLHDFNEQFF.